A single sample is the source of the 6 T cell receptor beta chains below, sequenced in a study of CD8 T cells in ankylosing spondylitis. Study-level results: It appeared that ankylosing spondylitis blood was characterized by a TCR beta motif of under ten highly homologous variants.

TCRdb reanalysed the 5' RACE reads using MiXCR and keeps one entry per CDR3 protein. The sample shows roughly 90,000 distinct CDR3 sequences, about 9% of them seen only once. No antigen has been identified for these receptors. The sequencing input was blood, either unsorted or a sorted T cell fraction (not recorded which). These receptors all come from a male donor with ankylosing spondylitis.

In this sample, this clonotype turned up many times. This rearrangement joins TRBV20-1 to TRBJ2-3, with 11 bases fitting TRBD2. Germline V gene data show CDR1 as DFQATT and CDR2 as SNEGSKA (reference sequence). The CDR3 extends over 14 amino acids. The junction had 2 bases not matched to a gene; V was cut back by 6 bases and J by 0 bases. DNA for the CDR3: TGCAGTGCGGGACTAGCGGATAGCACAGATACGCAGTATTTT. As protein: CSAGLADSTDTQYF.

This clonotype was seen ten or more times. The rearrangement links TRBV7-9 to TRBJ2-7; D remains unclear. There are 15 residues in the CDR3. Between the trimmed V and J ends, which lost 5 bases and 2 bases, there was a span of 16 bases. Germline V CDR1 and CDR2: SEHNR, FQNEAQ (reference sequence). CDR3 sequence reads: CASSPFRAGTYEQYF. In DNA, the CDR3 is TGTGCCAGCAGCCCGTTTAGGGCCGGCACCTACGAGCAGTACTTC.

This clonotype was seen a few times. The chain joins TRBV6-5 to TRBJ1-1; no clear D. CDR3 length: 14 amino acids. V lost 0 bases, J lost 5 bases, and 10 bases lay in between. Looked up from germline, CDR1 is MNHEY and CDR2 is SVGAGI. In nucleotides, the CDR3 is TGTGCCAGCAGTTACTCGGCAGGCAGGACTGAAGCTTTCTTT. Translation: CASSYSAGRTEAFF.

The chain links TRBV4-2 to TRBJ2-7; 8 bases line up with TRBD2. Germline CDR1 is LGHNA and CDR2 is YNFKEQ. This CDR3 spans 15 amino acids. V was clipped by 0 bases and J by 2 bases; unmatched bases: 3. For the CDR3, the DNA is TGTGCCAGCAGCCAAGAGAGCGGGAGTCCCTACGAGCAGTACTTC. This gives the protein CASSQESGSPYEQYF.

This clonotype was observed a few times. The chain joins TRBV12-3 or TRBV12-4 to TRBJ1-2; D is unresolved. There are 15 residues in the CDR3. V was clipped by 7 bases and J by 4 bases, with 19 bases between them. The CDR3 loop reads CASTEVAATIYGYTF. DNA for the CDR3: TGTGCCAGCACCGAGGTGGCTGCGACAATCTATGGCTACACCTTC.

This clonotype was seen at least ten times. This chain links TRBV4-1 with TRBJ1-4, with D unclear. The V gene lost 0 bases and the J gene lost 0 bases, with 11 bases spanning the gap. CDR1 and CDR2 from the germline V gene are MGHRA and YSYEKL. The CDR3 is 17 amino acids. The CDR3, as DNA: TGCGCCAGCAGCCAAGATGGAGAGATTTCAACTAATGAAAAACTGTTTTTT. It codes for CASSQDGEISTNEKLFF.